The clone carrying this T cell receptor beta chain has only a few counts. Its cognate antigen is unknown. The data are from a study of CD8 T cells in ankylosing spondylitis. Study conclusions and caveats: The study identified a TCR beta motif of several highly homologous variants that appeared characteristic of ankylosing spondylitis blood. As reported, disease-linked clones showed significant enrichment in matched ankylosing spondylitis synovial fluid.

This CDR3 contains 13 residues. V was shortened by 6 bases and J by 3 bases, with 11 bases between the two germline ends. In germline, CDR1 is LNHDA, CDR2 SQIVND (reference sequence). Quantitative 5'-RACE with molecular barcodes was used to make the TCR beta libraries. MiXCR, run by TCRdb on the 5' RACE reads, gives a single entry per CDR3 protein. The table includes 800,000 to 900,000 distinct CDR3 sequences, approximately 12% detected once. The sequence was obtained from a male donor with ankylosing spondylitis. The specimen was blood, either unsorted or a sorted T cell fraction (not recorded which). V and J are TRBV19 and TRBJ1-2, with D unresolved. As DNA, the CDR3 is TGTGCCAGTAGCCTCGACGTGGACTATGGCTACACCTTC. This translates into CASSLDVDYGYTF.